This entry concerns a single TCR beta chain. TCRdb reprocessed the RT-PCR reads with MiXCR, giving one entry per CDR3 protein. This table holds more than 550,000 distinct CDR3 sequences, 14% found once. The CDR3 spans 13 residues. The V and J ends lost 3 bases and 10 bases, in that order; junction bases with no gene match: 7. Germline V CDR1 and CDR2: KGHSH, LQKENI. The origin of this receptor is a female donor in good health, serving as a healthy control. Sequenced input: memory CD4+ T cells from blood. The chain joins TRBV18 to TRBJ1-1; 8 bases are a match to TRBD1. The CDR3 region has the DNA TGTGCCAGCTCACCTGACAGGGGAGTTGTAGCTTTCTTT. The encoded protein is CASSPDRGVVAFF.